This T cell receptor (beta chain) was captured by sequencing in a study of memory CD4+ T cells and cytomegalovirus serostatus. Study-wide points: Each of fewer than 80 CMV-associated TCRbeta sequences occurred in one to five individuals. Median bootstrapped AUC for CMV status was around 0.95 originally, roughly 0.92 US-trained.

In regard to this clone: The antigen is undetermined.

CDR3 length: 19 residues. CDR1 and CDR2 from the germline V gene are SEHNR and FQNEAQ (reference sequence). J lost 4 bases, V lost 4 bases, and 13 bases had no gene match. Sequencing was performed with immunoSEQ multiplex PCR; in TCRdb, only in-frame clones are kept and a portion is missing. The profile shows about 82,000 clones, 80% of them singletons. Single viable CD3+CD4+CD8-CD45RO+ cells were sorted as the memory CD4+ T cells. This clonotype was obtained from an adult in good health and CMV-seronegative. Sequencing was performed on memory CD4+ T cells from blood. V usage is TRBV7-9 and J usage is TRBJ1-4, with 12 bases identical to TRBD1. CDR3 amino acids: CASSYRGQGAVEYNEKLFF. The CDR3 bases are TGTGCCAGCAGCTACCGGGGACAGGGGGCCGTGGAATATAATGAAAAACTGTTTTTT.